The 25 T cell receptor beta chains in this list originate from one sample, sequenced in a study of blood T cell repertoires in COVID-19. The table came from immunoSEQ multiplex PCR; TCRdb's copy has only in-frame clones and leaves some out. The sample consists of 260,000 or so clones, around 84% of them appearing once. The sequenced material came from PBMCs or T cells enriched from blood (not recorded which). Receptors were obtained from a woman in her 50s who had recovered from COVID-19.

This chain links TRBV6-5 with TRBJ1-5; D call uncertain. Germline V gives CDR1 MNHEY, CDR2 SVGAGI. The V end lost 8 bases, the J end lost 4 bases, and 12 bases lay between the germline ends. This CDR3 is built from 13 residues. The DNA of the CDR3 is TGTGCCAGCGGAGGGATACAAAATCAGCCCCAGCATTTT. This translates into CASGGIQNQPQHF.

V usage is TRBV3-1 (or the pseudogene TRBV3-2) and J usage is TRBJ2-6; no clear D. The CDR3 runs 15 residues. Germline V gene lookup returns CDR1 LGHDT and CDR2 YNNKEL (reference sequence). With 1 base removed from V and 2 bases from J, the gap between germline ends came to 6 bases. This CDR3 is CASSQGGAGANVLTF. DNA for the CDR3: TGTGCCAGCAGCCAAGGAGGTGCTGGGGCCAACGTCCTGACTTTC.

The rearrangement links TRBV29-1 to TRBJ2-5; D unresolved. CDR3 length: 12 amino acids. Trimming cost V 4 bases and J 4 bases, with 10 bases left between them. Germline V gives CDR1 SQVTM, CDR2 ANQGSEA. The CDR3 DNA follows: TGCAGCGTTGCGGCATCGGGAGAGACCCAGTACTTC. Translation: CSVAASGETQYF.

V and J are TRBV18 and TRBJ2-5, with D tentatively TRBD1 (5 bases). V was trimmed by 2 bases and J by 2 bases, leaving 6 bases between them. This CDR3 is built from 13 residues. Germline V lookup: CDR1 KGHSH, CDR2 LQKENI. The CDR3 loop reads CASSPDRQETQYF. For the CDR3, the DNA is TGTGCCAGCTCACCAGACAGACAAGAGACCCAGTACTTC.

The chain is built from TRBV6-5 and TRBJ1-4, with D possibly matching TRBD1 (5 bases). The CDR3 is made up of 13 amino acids. The germline CDR1 and CDR2 sequences are MNHEY and SVGAGI. V was clipped by 6 bases and J by 7 bases, with 12 bases between them. The CDR3 DNA sequence: TGTGCCAGCAGACCTACGACAGCTGAAAAACTGTTTTTT. Translation gives CASRPTTAEKLFF.

The chain has TRBV4-1 and TRBJ1-1; TRBD1 is a possible D gene (5 bases). V lost 2 bases, J lost 7 bases, and 17 bases lay in between. This CDR3 spans 15 amino acids. In germline, CDR1 is MGHRA, CDR2 YSYEKL. For the CDR3, the DNA is TGCGCCAGCAGCCAACTTTTAGCAAAGACAGTTGAAGCTTTCTTT. This sequence encodes CASSQLLAKTVEAFF.

The chain recombines TRBV11-2 with TRBJ2-7; D possibly corresponds to TRBD2 (6 bases). The CDR3 has 12 amino acids. Trimming took 4 bases from V and 4 from J, leaving 8 bases between them. Looked up from germline, CDR1 is SGHAT and CDR2 is FQNNGV. The CDR3 DNA reads TGTGCCAGCAGCTCGGCGGGATACGAGCAGTACTTC. Its translation is CASSSAGYEQYF.

The chain carries TRBV4-3 and TRBJ2-2, with D unclear. CDR1 LGHNA and CDR2 YSLEER come from the germline V gene. Trimming removed 0 bases at V and 0 bases at J, with 8 bases between. This CDR3 region has 16 residues. CDR3 sequence: CASSQELLANTGELFF. For the CDR3, the DNA is TGCGCCAGCAGCCAAGAGTTACTTGCGAACACCGGGGAGCTGTTTTTT.

The rearrangement joins TRBV7-2 to TRBJ1-2; maybe TRBD1 (5 bases). The CDR3 sequence is 14 residues long. Trimming removed 1 base at V and 5 bases at J, with 11 bases between. Germline V gives CDR1 SGHTA, CDR2 FQGNSA. The CDR3 protein is CASSLVSGNYGYTF. The CDR3 region has the DNA TGTGCCAGCAGCTTAGTTTCAGGGAATTATGGCTACACCTTC. Looking up the rest from reference TRBV7-2 and TRBJ1-2 gives the full variable domain: GAGVSQSPSNKVTEKGKDVELRCDPISGHTALYWYRQSLGQGLEFLIYFQGNSAPDKSGLPSDRFSAERTGGSVSTLTIQRTQQEDSAVYLCASSLVSGNYGYTFGSGTRLTVV.

The V call is TRBV7-9, the J call TRBJ2-4; 8 bases agree with TRBD1. The germline V gene encodes CDR1 SEHNR and CDR2 FQNEAQ (reference sequence). Trimming at V came to 5 bases and at J to 2 bases, leaving 8 bases not matched to a gene. The CDR3 has 16 residues. The DNA of the CDR3 is TGTGCCAGCAGCCCCGGACAGGGTAATCCCAAAAACATTCAGTACTTC. This gives the protein CASSPGQGNPKNIQYF.

The rearrangement joins TRBV11-1 to TRBJ2-7; 7 bases are a match to TRBD1. Germline CDR1 is SGHAT and CDR2 is FQDESV (reference sequence). CDR3 length: 14 residues. Unmatched junction bases numbered 10, after V lost 5 bases and J lost 6 bases. The CDR3 coding sequence is TGTGCCAGCAGCCTGACAGGGCTAGTGGGCGAGCAGTACTTC. This encodes CASSLTGLVGEQYF.

The chain couples TRBV15 to TRBJ1-2; the D gene is possibly TRBD1 (5 bases). CDR1 LNHNV and CDR2 YYDKDF come from the germline V gene (reference sequence). The CDR3 spans 16 residues. Trimming left V 5 bases short and J 4 bases short, with 20 bases between. For the CDR3, the DNA is TGTGCCACCAGCGGGAGGACACCCTTCAGAATCTATGGCTACACCTTC. Encoded protein: CATSGRTPFRIYGYTF.

The J gene is TRBJ1-5, the V gene TRBV7-2, with D hard to call. V was trimmed by 1 base and J by 7 bases, leaving 14 bases between them. Germline V gene lookup returns CDR1 SGHTA and CDR2 FQGNSA. This CDR3 has 15 residues. CDR3 loop: CASSLGFGPGQPQHF. DNA of the CDR3: TGTGCCAGCAGCTTAGGGTTCGGCCCGGGGCAGCCCCAGCATTTT.

The rearrangement uses TRBV7-2 and TRBJ1-1, with 8 bases identical to TRBD1. This CDR3 comprises 15 residues. The germline V gene has CDR1 SGHTA and CDR2 FQGNSA. V shed 3 bases and J 1 base; nucleotides not matched to a gene: 4. The CDR3 DNA reads TGTGCCAGCAGCTTCCCCGGACAGGGGAACACTGAAGCTTTCTTT. As protein: CASSFPGQGNTEAFF. Supplemented by reference TRBV7-2 and TRBJ1-1, the full variable domain reads GAGVSQSPSNKVTEKGKDVELRCDPISGHTALYWYRQSLGQGLEFLIYFQGNSAPDKSGLPSDRFSAERTGGSVSTLTIQRTQQEDSAVYLCASSFPGQGNTEAFFGQGTRLTVV.

The chain links TRBV5-6 to TRBJ1-5; no clear D. Germline V gives CDR1 SGHDT, CDR2 YYEEEE. This CDR3 spans 15 amino acids. V gave up 3 bases and J gave up 1 base, with 11 bases separating them. The CDR3 here is CASSSGSGSNQPQHF. CDR3 bases: TGTGCCAGCAGCTCAGGCTCGGGAAGCAATCAGCCCCAGCATTTT.

This sequence joins TRBV27 and TRBJ1-1; D is perhaps TRBD1 (5 bases). The CDR3 has 13 amino acids. Trimming stripped 3 bases from V and 8 bases from J, with 13 bases between. Germline loops: CDR1 MNHEY, CDR2 SMNVEV (reference sequence). As DNA, the CDR3 is TGTGCCAGCAGTTTCGGGGGATTTCGGGAAGCTTTCTTT. This encodes CASSFGGFREAFF.

This chain joins TRBV24-1 and TRBJ1-5, with D possibly matching TRBD1 (6 bases). The germline V gene encodes CDR1 KGHDR and CDR2 SFDVKD. The CDR3 covers 14 residues. Trimming removed 4 bases from V and 9 bases from J, with 15 bases in between. The CDR3 DNA reads TGTGCCACCAGTGAGGGGGCACGGTTTCGGCCCCAGCATTTT. Amino acid sequence: CATSEGARFRPQHF.

The V gene is TRBV6-5, the J gene TRBJ2-7; D is unclear. V was clipped by 6 bases and J by 3 bases, with 12 bases between them. This CDR3 has 13 amino acids. CDR1 is MNHEY and CDR2 is SVGAGI in the germline V gene. The CDR3 nucleotides are TGTGCCAGCAGGTATCAGCGCCACTACGAGCAGTACTTC. Protein sequence: CASRYQRHYEQYF.

The gene calls are TRBV19 and TRBJ2-6; D possibly corresponds to TRBD1 (6 bases). The CDR3 is 17 residues long. Germline V gives CDR1 LNHDA, CDR2 SQIVND (reference sequence). V lost 3 bases to trimming and J lost 3 bases, with 15 bases between them. The CDR3 bases are TGTGCCAGTAGTATGAGGGCAGGGGTGGATGGGGCCAACGTCCTGACTTTC. This gives the protein CASSMRAGVDGANVLTF. Supplemented by reference TRBV19 and TRBJ2-6, the full variable domain reads DGGITQSPKYLFRKEGQNVTLSCEQNLNHDAMYWYRQDPGQGLRLIYYSQIVNDFQKGDIAEGYSVSREKKESFPLTVTSAQKNPTAFYLCASSMRAGVDGANVLTFGAGSRLTVL.

This sequence joins TRBV3-1 (or the pseudogene TRBV3-2) and TRBJ1-1; D might be TRBD1 (5 bases). V dropped 0 bases and J dropped 1 base, with 15 bases sitting between them. Germline CDR1 reads LGHDT; CDR2 reads YNNKEL (reference sequence). This CDR3 is 17 amino acids long. This CDR3 reads CASSQESGRVGNTEAFF. As DNA, the CDR3 is TGTGCCAGCAGCCAAGAATCCGGCAGGGTCGGGAACACTGAAGCTTTCTTT.

The chain uses TRBV28 and TRBJ2-1; D remains unclear. The length of the CDR3 is 14 residues. V was clipped by 4 bases and J by 0 bases, with 7 bases between them. Germline assignment: CDR1 MDHEN and CDR2 SYDVKM. As DNA, the CDR3 is TGTGCCAGCAGTTATGACAACTCCTACAATGAGCAGTTCTTC. Translating gives CASSYDNSYNEQFF.

The CDR3 loop is CASSPGLAGGIYEQYF. The CDR3 region has the DNA TGTGCCAGCAGCCCGGGACTAGCGGGGGGGATCTACGAGCAGTACTTC. The V gene is TRBV3-1 (or the pseudogene TRBV3-2), the J gene TRBJ2-7, with 16 bases that match TRBD2. This CDR3 contains 16 residues. Trimming took 4 bases from V and 3 from J; bases not matched to a gene: 3. Germline V gene lookup returns CDR1 LGHDT and CDR2 YNNKEL (reference sequence).

The V and J genes are TRBV12-3 or TRBV12-4 and TRBJ1-1; the D gene is possibly TRBD1 (5 bases). The ends were cut back, 7 bases at V and 8 bases at J, with 17 bases in the middle. The CDR3 has 13 amino acids. DNA of the CDR3: TGTGCCAGCACCCAAACTGGGGGGAGCGAAGCTTTCTTT. It is translated as CASTQTGGSEAFF.

The chain recombines TRBV27 with TRBJ2-7, with unresolved D. Germline-derived CDR1 and CDR2 are MNHEY and SMNVEV (reference sequence). This CDR3 has 14 amino acids. Trimming pared 6 bases from V and 2 bases from J, leaving 14 bases between. This chain's CDR3 is CASSIGSSTYEQYF. The CDR3 bases are TGTGCCAGCAGCATCGGTTCGAGTACCTACGAGCAGTACTTC.

Worth noting for this clone: Other DNA variants within this sample encode the same CDR3. This chain uses TRBV3-1 (or the pseudogene TRBV3-2) with TRBJ1-2, with D unclear. The length of the CDR3 is 15 residues. In germline, CDR1 is LGHDT, CDR2 YNNKEL (reference sequence). Trimming removed 0 bases from V and 4 bases from J, with 12 bases in between. The CDR3 is CASSQDPGLGYGYTF. The DNA for the CDR3 is TGTGCCAGCAGCCAAGACCCGGGTTTGGGCTATGGCTACACCTTC.